This is a list of T cell receptor beta chains from one sample in a study of shared clonotypes between healthy human individuals. Method: immunoSEQ multiplex PCR; TCRdb's copy keeps in-frame clones and lacks some. The sample shows fewer than 650,000 clones, about 79% of them seen only once. The sequenced sample consisted of PBMCs. These receptors all come from a woman aged 40 to 49 in good health. Some clones in this sample may be carry-over from other donors' samples. Each CDR3 is given without its conserved first and last residue. The order of the fields is clone size, J gene, V gene, CDR3 length, CDR3 protein. Clone size is stated in some rows and not others, as once, few, many or a class when expanded.

>NA|TRBJ2-7|TRBV7-5|10
ARSTPGLGQY
>NA|TRBJ2-3|TRBV30|14
AWSGAGAHGTDTQY
>NA|TRBJ1-2|TRBV5-1|12
ASSLVSEDYGYT
>NA|TRBJ2-7|TRBV29-1|9
SVVLRGEQY
>NA|NA|TRBV11-2|13
ASAGGAAPSYEQY
>NA|TRBJ1-2|TRBV6-1|12
ASSAPDEVDGYT
>NA|TRBJ1-5|TRBV18|11
ASSPGVGQPQH
>many|TRBJ2-2|TRBV4-1|14
ASSQPAGANTGELF
>NA|TRBJ1-4|TRBV18|14
ASSQTGFGANEKLF
>once|TRBJ2-2|TRBV7-3|12
ASSLDWNTGELF
>NA|TRBJ2-4|TRBV5-1|12
ASSWGSQLNIQY
>few|TRBJ2-5|TRBV7-2|16
ASSPGLAGGPRQETQY
>NA|TRBJ2-5|TRBV2|14
ASSGVISGSGETQY
>NA|TRBJ1-2|TRBV28|10
ASSRAPLGYT
>few|TRBJ2-7|TRBV18|13
ASSGLAGSSYEQY
>NA|TRBJ2-3|TRBV27|13
ASSLGAAGADTQY
>NA|TRBJ1-1|TRBV11-3|16
ASSLDKTGKLKGTEAF
>once|TRBJ2-3|TRBV7-2|11
ASSPQRGDTQY
>many|TRBJ2-7|TRBV4-2|13
ASSHGTSGSYEQY
>NA|TRBJ1-2|TRBV7-9|14
ASSPRTGVRTYGYT
>few|TRBJ2-7|TRBV5-1|13
ASSQQGQGAFEQY
>few|TRBJ2-3|TRBV28|15
ASPPAGGRFSTDTQY
>NA|TRBJ2-1|TRBV21-1|14
ASRTLKRERYNEQF
>once|TRBJ1-2|TRBV28|11
ASSIRGRDGYT
>NA|TRBJ2-3|TRBV18|15
ASSPPGVQLGTDTQY
>NA|TRBJ1-4|TRBV5-6|12
ASSWGTGNEKLF
>NA|TRBJ2-2|TRBV9|13
ASSVGTVDTGELF
>NA|TRBJ2-2|TRBV10-2|13
ASRGTSGTAGELF
>few|TRBJ1-2|TRBV25-1|13
ASSGPGQASYGYT
>NA|TRBJ1-5|TRBV6-1|10
ASGVSGQPQH
>NA|TRBJ1-4|TRBV7-9|10
ASGRNNEKLF
>few|TRBJ2-5|TRBV4-1|14
ASSPLGTSVGETQY
>few|TRBJ1-2|TRBV5-1|11
ASSLAGRNGYT
>NA|TRBJ2-2|TRBV11-2|11
ASSLGPVWELF
>NA|TRBJ1-2|TRBV29-1|15
SVSGTVTEKTNYGYT
>NA|TRBJ2-5|TRBV6-6|12
ASSYSQSQETQY